This T cell receptor beta chain was profiled in a study of T cell changes during pregnancy in multiple sclerosis. Sequencing was performed with immunoSEQ multiplex PCR; in TCRdb, only in-frame clones are kept and a portion is missing. The sample has 50,000 to 75,000 clones; over 90% are singletons. The origin of this receptor is a female donor with multiple sclerosis, enrolled in a pregnancy study. The material sequenced was CD8+ T cells from peripheral blood mononuclear cells, taken in the third trimester of pregnancy.

In DNA, the CDR3 is TGTGCCAGCAGTTCCGACCCCACTAGCGTTAGGGACGAAGAGACCCAGTACTTC. It specifies CASSSDPTSVRDEETQYF. The gene calls are TRBV28 and TRBJ2-5; TRBD2 aligns across 7 bases. Germline V lookup: CDR1 MDHEN, CDR2 SYDVKM. V was clipped by 4 bases and J by 3 bases; unmatched bases: 17. This CDR3 has 18 amino acids.